This TCR beta chain was captured by sequencing in a study of shared clonotypes between healthy human individuals. The table came from immunoSEQ multiplex PCR; TCRdb's copy has only in-frame clones and leaves some out. The profile shows about 530,000 clones, nearly 80% of them singletons. This clone showed up just once. Trimming removed 1 base at V and 1 base at J, with 4 bases between. CDR3 length: 13 amino acids. From germline, CDR1 is SGHRS and CDR2 YFSETQ. Sequenced sample: PBMCs. The chain couples TRBV5-1 to TRBJ2-3; D is ambiguous. This sequence originates from a middle-aged woman in good health. Some clones in this sample may be carry-over from other donors' samples. The CDR3: CASSLSRTDTQYF. As DNA, the CDR3 is TGCGCCAGCAGCTTGAGCCGCACAGATACGCAGTATTTT.